This is a list of T cell receptor beta chains from one sample in a study of T-cell memory formation after mild COVID-19. TCRdb reprocessed the 5' RACE reads with MiXCR, giving one entry per CDR3 protein. This sample yields about 320,000 distinct CDR3 sequences, of which 13% to 15% are seen a single time; roughly a fifth belongs to the top ten. The sample was PBMCs or a T cell subset sorted from them (not recorded which). Every receptor here comes from a young man who had mild COVID-19 (a few samples of this study predate the infection). Cell type and time point are not known. The CDR3 runs from the conserved cysteine through the conserved F or W. The D gene is left open where the match is weak. The size field is filled for only some rows; it gives once, few, many or a size class.

clone_size: .; v_call: TRBV7-9; j_call: TRBJ2-5; d_call: .; cdr3_nt: TGTGCCAGCATCCCCCGGAGCTCCAATGTGCAAGAGACCCAGTACTTC; cdr3_aa: CASIPRSSNVQETQYF
clone_size: .; v_call: TRBV12-3/TRBV12-4; j_call: TRBJ2-3; d_call: TRBD1; cdr3_nt: TGTGCCAGCAGGACAGGGGCAGATACGCAGTATTTT; cdr3_aa: CASRTGADTQYF
clone_size: few; v_call: TRBV18; j_call: TRBJ2-5; d_call: .; cdr3_nt: TGTGCCAGCTCAGGTGACAGGAACCAAGAGACCCAGTACTTC; cdr3_aa: CASSGDRNQETQYF
clone_size: .; v_call: TRBV29-1; j_call: TRBJ1-5; d_call: TRBD1; cdr3_nt: TGCAGCGTCGCCGGGACAGGGAATCAGCCACAGCATTTT; cdr3_aa: CSVAGTGNQPQHF
clone_size: .; v_call: TRBV12-3/TRBV12-4; j_call: TRBJ2-7; d_call: .; cdr3_nt: TGTGCCAGCAGTTTTGGCCAGGACGAGCAGTACTTC; cdr3_aa: CASSFGQDEQYF
clone_size: .; v_call: TRBV19; j_call: TRBJ1-6; d_call: TRBD1; cdr3_nt: TGTGCCAGTAACCGGGACAGCTTACCTTCACCCCTCCACTTT; cdr3_aa: CASNRDSLPSPLHF
clone_size: .; v_call: TRBV5-1; j_call: TRBJ2-2; d_call: TRBD1; cdr3_nt: TGCGCCAGCAGCTTCGCTGGGACAGTGAACACCGGGGAGCTGTTTTTT; cdr3_aa: CASSFAGTVNTGELFF
clone_size: .; v_call: TRBV7-6; j_call: TRBJ1-1; d_call: .; cdr3_nt: TGTGCCAGCAGCCCTCAACCTCCGGGACGACCAAACACTGAAGCTTTCTTT; cdr3_aa: CASSPQPPGRPNTEAFF
clone_size: .; v_call: TRBV5-1; j_call: TRBJ1-1; d_call: TRBD1; cdr3_nt: TGCGCCAGCAGACCGGACCCAGGGGGGAACACTGAAGCTTTCTTT; cdr3_aa: CASRPDPGGNTEAFF
clone_size: .; v_call: TRBV12-3/TRBV12-4; j_call: TRBJ2-3; d_call: .; cdr3_nt: TGTGCCAGCAGTTTTTCGTTATCCGATACGCAGTATTTT; cdr3_aa: CASSFSLSDTQYF
clone_size: few; v_call: TRBV7-2; j_call: TRBJ2-7; d_call: .; cdr3_nt: TGTGCCAGCAGCACCGGGACGGGCTCCATCTACGAGCAGTACTTC; cdr3_aa: CASSTGTGSIYEQYF
clone_size: few; v_call: TRBV11-2; j_call: TRBJ2-5; d_call: TRBD1; cdr3_nt: TGTGCCAGCAGTCCTGGACGGCTGACAGGGGGAGAGACCCAGTACTTC; cdr3_aa: CASSPGRLTGGETQYF
clone_size: .; v_call: TRBV20-1; j_call: TRBJ2-1; d_call: TRBD2; cdr3_nt: TGCAGTGCTAGAGAACCAGGCGGGGGGCGCGTAAATGAGCAGTTCTTC; cdr3_aa: CSAREPGGGRVNEQFF
clone_size: .; v_call: TRBV5-1; j_call: TRBJ2-1; d_call: .; cdr3_nt: TGCGCCAGCCGGGGTACAGGGATAGCATACAATGAGCAGTTCTTC; cdr3_aa: CASRGTGIAYNEQFF
clone_size: many; v_call: TRBV6-5; j_call: TRBJ1-4; d_call: TRBD1; cdr3_nt: TGTGCCAGCAGTAGTTCCGGGACAGGGCATGAAAAACTGTTTTTT; cdr3_aa: CASSSSGTGHEKLFF
clone_size: .; v_call: TRBV6-2/TRBV6-3; j_call: TRBJ2-3; d_call: .; cdr3_nt: TGTGCCAGCAGTTACTCCCACCATACGCAGTATTTT; cdr3_aa: CASSYSHHTQYF
clone_size: .; v_call: TRBV4-3; j_call: TRBJ2-1; d_call: .; cdr3_nt: TGCGCCAGCAGCCCTATTGCCTACAATGAGCAGTTCTTC; cdr3_aa: CASSPIAYNEQFF
clone_size: few; v_call: TRBV20-1; j_call: TRBJ1-6; d_call: .; cdr3_nt: TGCAGTGCAAGGGTAGGAGGGAATTCACCCCTCCACTTT; cdr3_aa: CSARVGGNSPLHF
clone_size: once; v_call: TRBV29-1; j_call: TRBJ1-1; d_call: .; cdr3_nt: TGCAGCGCCGACAGTCTTGAAGCTTTCTTT; cdr3_aa: CSADSLEAFF
clone_size: few; v_call: TRBV7-8; j_call: TRBJ2-3; d_call: TRBD2; cdr3_nt: TGTGCCAGCAGCTTGAGGGGAAGCGGGGGGGCTTTATCGGGTACGCAGTATTTT; cdr3_aa: CASSLRGSGGALSGTQYF
clone_size: few; v_call: TRBV9; j_call: TRBJ1-2; d_call: TRBD1; cdr3_nt: TGTGCCAGCAGCGTAGACCCAACAGGGGTTTGGGGCTACACCTTC; cdr3_aa: CASSVDPTGVWGYTF
clone_size: many; v_call: TRBV28; j_call: TRBJ2-3; d_call: .; cdr3_nt: TGTGCCAGCAGTTTAGACTTCACAGATACGCAGTATTTT; cdr3_aa: CASSLDFTDTQYF
clone_size: few; v_call: TRBV9; j_call: TRBJ2-2; d_call: TRBD1; cdr3_nt: TGTGCCAGCAGCGAACGGACAGGGCACGGGGAGCTGTTTTTT; cdr3_aa: CASSERTGHGELFF
clone_size: few; v_call: TRBV5-1; j_call: TRBJ2-3; d_call: TRBD2; cdr3_nt: TGCGCCAGCAGCTTGAAAGCGGGGGGGTCAGATACGCAGTATTTT; cdr3_aa: CASSLKAGGSDTQYF
clone_size: many; v_call: TRBV29-1; j_call: TRBJ1-1; d_call: .; cdr3_nt: TGCAGCGTTGAGGGGTACACTGAAGCTTTCTTT; cdr3_aa: CSVEGYTEAFF
clone_size: .; v_call: TRBV6-1; j_call: TRBJ2-3; d_call: TRBD1; cdr3_nt: TGTGCCAGCTACGAGGGGGCGGAGGTAGATACGCAGTATTTT; cdr3_aa: CASYEGAEVDTQYF
clone_size: few; v_call: TRBV9; j_call: TRBJ2-1; d_call: .; cdr3_nt: TGTGCCAGCAGGGGTGTAGGGGCGGAATACAATGAGCAGTTCTTC; cdr3_aa: CASRGVGAEYNEQFF